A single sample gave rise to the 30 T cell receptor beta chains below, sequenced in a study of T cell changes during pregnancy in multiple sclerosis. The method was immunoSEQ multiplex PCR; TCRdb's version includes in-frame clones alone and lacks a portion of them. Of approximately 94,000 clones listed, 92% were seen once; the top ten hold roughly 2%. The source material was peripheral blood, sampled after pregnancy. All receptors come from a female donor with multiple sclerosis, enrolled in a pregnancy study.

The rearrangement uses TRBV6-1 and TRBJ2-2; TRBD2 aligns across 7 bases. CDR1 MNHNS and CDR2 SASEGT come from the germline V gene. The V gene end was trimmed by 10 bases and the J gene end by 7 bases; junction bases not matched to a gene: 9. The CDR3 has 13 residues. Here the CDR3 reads CAITAGTGGELFF. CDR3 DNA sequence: TGTGCCATTACAGCGGGAACGGGCGGGGAGCTGTTTTTT.

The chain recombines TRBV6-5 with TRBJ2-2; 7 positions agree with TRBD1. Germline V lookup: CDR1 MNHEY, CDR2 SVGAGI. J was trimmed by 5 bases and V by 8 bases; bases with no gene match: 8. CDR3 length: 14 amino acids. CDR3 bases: TGTGCCAGCCAGGGGGAGTCTCGAACCGGGGAGCTGTTTTTT. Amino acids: CASQGESRTGELFF.

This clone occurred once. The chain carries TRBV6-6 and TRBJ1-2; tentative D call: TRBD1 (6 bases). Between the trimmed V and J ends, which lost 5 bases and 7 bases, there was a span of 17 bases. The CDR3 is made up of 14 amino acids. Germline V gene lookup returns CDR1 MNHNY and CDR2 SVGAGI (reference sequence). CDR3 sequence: CASSRQTGQGGYTF. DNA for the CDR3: TGTGCCAGCAGTAGACAAACAGGGCAGGGTGGCTACACCTTC.

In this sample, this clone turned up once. The CDR3 DNA reads as TGTGCCATCACCCTGGGGGCCTCGAACACTGAAGCTTTCTTT. It is translated as CAITLGASNTEAFF. The chain carries TRBV10-3 and TRBJ1-1, with D maybe TRBD1 (6 bases). Trimming removed 7 bases at V and 1 base at J, with 13 bases between. The length of the CDR3 is 14 residues. In germline, CDR1 is ENHRY, CDR2 SYGVKD.

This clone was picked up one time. For the CDR3, the DNA is TGTGCCAGTAGCATGATGGACAGGGGTATCTATGGCTACACCTTC. Amino acids: CASSMMDRGIYGYTF. The chain combines TRBV19 with TRBJ1-2; 9 bases agree with TRBD1. The CDR3 is 15 amino acids. CDR1 is LNHDA, CDR2 SQIVND, per germline (reference sequence). V lost 6 bases, J lost 4 bases, and 9 bases stayed unmatched.

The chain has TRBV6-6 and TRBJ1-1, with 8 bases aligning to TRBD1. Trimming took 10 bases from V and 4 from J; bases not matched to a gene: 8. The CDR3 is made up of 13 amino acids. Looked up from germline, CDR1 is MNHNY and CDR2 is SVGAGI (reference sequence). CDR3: CATLQGGSTEAFF. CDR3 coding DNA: TGTGCCACCTTACAGGGGGGGAGCACTGAAGCTTTCTTT.

CDR3 protein: CASSGQDNSPLHF. CDR3 nucleotides: TGTGCCAGCAGTGGACAGGATAATTCACCCCTCCACTTT. The chain recombines TRBV2 with TRBJ1-6; tentative D call: TRBD1 (6 bases). CDR3 length: 13 amino acids. V lost 4 bases and J lost 5, with 6 bases in between. Germline V CDR1 and CDR2: SNHLY, FYNNEI.

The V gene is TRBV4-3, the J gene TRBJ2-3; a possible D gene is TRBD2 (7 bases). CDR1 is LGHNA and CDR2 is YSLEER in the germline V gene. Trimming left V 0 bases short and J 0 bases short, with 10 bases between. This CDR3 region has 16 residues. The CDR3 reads CASSQDGGLSTDTQYF. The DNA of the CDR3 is TGCGCCAGCAGCCAAGACGGGGGGCTGAGCACAGATACGCAGTATTTT.

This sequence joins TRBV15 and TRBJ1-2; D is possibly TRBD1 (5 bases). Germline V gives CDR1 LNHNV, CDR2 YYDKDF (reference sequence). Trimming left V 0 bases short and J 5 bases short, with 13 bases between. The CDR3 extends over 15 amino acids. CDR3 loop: CATSRDRGGSYGYTF. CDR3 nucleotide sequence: TGTGCCACCAGCAGAGACCGCGGGGGTTCTTATGGCTACACCTTC.

DNA for the CDR3: TGTGCCAGCAGCATTCCGCAGATTACAGCCAACACTGAAGCTTTCTTT. Residues: CASSIPQITANTEAFF. The chain has TRBV21-1 and TRBJ1-1; the table's D call of TRBD1 was not tested on the DNA. TRBV21-1 is shown as a pseudogene. This CDR3 has 16 residues.

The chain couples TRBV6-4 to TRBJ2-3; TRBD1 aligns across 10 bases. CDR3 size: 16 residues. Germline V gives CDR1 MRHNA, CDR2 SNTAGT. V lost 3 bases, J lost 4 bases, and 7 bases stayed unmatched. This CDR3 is CASSEETGGSSDTQYF. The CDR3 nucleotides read TGTGCCAGCAGTGAAGAGACAGGGGGCAGCTCAGATACGCAGTATTTT.

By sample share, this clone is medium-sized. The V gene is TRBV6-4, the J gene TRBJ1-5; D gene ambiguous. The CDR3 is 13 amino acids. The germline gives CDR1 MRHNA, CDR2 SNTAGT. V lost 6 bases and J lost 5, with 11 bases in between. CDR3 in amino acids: CASSADSDQPQHF. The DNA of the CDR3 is TGTGCCAGCAGCGCGGACTCAGATCAGCCCCAGCATTTT.

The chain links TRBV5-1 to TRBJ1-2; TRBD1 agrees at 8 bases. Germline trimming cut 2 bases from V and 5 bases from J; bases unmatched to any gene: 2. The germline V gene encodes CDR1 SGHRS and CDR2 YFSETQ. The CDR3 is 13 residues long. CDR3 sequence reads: CASSFGQGYGYTF. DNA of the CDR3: TGCGCCAGCAGCTTCGGACAGGGATATGGCTACACCTTC.

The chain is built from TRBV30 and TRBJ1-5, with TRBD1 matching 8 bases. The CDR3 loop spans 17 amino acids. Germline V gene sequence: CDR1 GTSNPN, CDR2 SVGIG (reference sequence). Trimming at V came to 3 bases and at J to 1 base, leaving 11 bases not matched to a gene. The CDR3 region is CAWSPGQGPFSNQPQHF. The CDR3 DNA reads TGTGCCTGGAGCCCCGGACAGGGTCCGTTCAGCAATCAGCCCCAGCATTTT.

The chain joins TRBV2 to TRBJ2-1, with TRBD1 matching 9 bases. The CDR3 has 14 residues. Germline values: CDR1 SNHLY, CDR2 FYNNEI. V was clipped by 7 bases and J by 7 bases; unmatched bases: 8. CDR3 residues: CASNQRQGGNEQFF. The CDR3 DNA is TGTGCCAGCAACCAAAGACAGGGGGGAAATGAGCAGTTCTTC.

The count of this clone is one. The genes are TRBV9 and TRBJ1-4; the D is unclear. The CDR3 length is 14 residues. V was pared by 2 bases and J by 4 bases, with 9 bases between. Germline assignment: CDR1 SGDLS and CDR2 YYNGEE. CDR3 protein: CASSVSGVNEKLFF. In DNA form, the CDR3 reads TGTGCCAGCAGCGTCTCCGGAGTTAATGAAAAACTGTTTTTT.

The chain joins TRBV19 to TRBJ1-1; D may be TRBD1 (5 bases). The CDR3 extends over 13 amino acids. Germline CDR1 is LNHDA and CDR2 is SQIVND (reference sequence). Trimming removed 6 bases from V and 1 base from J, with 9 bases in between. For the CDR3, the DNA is TGTGCCAGTAGCTCGGGGGGGAACACTGAAGCTTTCTTT. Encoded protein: CASSSGGNTEAFF.

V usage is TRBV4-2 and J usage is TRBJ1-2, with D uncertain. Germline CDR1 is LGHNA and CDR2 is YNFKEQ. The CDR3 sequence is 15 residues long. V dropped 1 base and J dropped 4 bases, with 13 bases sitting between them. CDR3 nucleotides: TGTGCCAGCAGCCAAGGCACCGGGATTTCCTATGGCTACACCTTC. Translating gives CASSQGTGISYGYTF.

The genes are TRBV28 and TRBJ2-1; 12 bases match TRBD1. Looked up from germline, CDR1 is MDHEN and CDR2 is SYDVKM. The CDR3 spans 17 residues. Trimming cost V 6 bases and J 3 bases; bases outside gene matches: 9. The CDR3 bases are TGTGCCAGCAGCACCGGGACAGGGGGCCCCCTCTACAATGAGCAGTTCTTC. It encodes CASSTGTGGPLYNEQFF.

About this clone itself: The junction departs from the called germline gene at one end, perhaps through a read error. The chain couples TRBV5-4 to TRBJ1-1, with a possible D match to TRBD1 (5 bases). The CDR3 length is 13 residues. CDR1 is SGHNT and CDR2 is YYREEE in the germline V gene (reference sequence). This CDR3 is CASSLGQNPEAFF. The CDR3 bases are TGTGCCAGCAGCTTGGGACAGAACCCTGAAGCTTTCTTT.

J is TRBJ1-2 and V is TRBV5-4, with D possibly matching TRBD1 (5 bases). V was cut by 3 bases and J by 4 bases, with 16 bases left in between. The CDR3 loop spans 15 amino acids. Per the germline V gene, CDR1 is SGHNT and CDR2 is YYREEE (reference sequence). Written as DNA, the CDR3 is TGTGCCAGCAGCTCGAAGCAGGGACTGCTCTATGGCTACACCTTC. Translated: CASSSKQGLLYGYTF.

DNA for the CDR3: TGTGCCAGCAGCTCAAATGGGGGGGACAGGAGATCCTACAATGAGCAGTTCTTC. Its translation is CASSSNGGDRRSYNEQFF. The chain couples TRBV7-3 to TRBJ2-1; a possible D gene is TRBD1 (8 bases). The CDR3 loop spans 18 amino acids. Trimming pared 4 bases from V and 1 base from J, leaving 20 bases between. Germline loops: CDR1 SGHTA, CDR2 FQGTGA.

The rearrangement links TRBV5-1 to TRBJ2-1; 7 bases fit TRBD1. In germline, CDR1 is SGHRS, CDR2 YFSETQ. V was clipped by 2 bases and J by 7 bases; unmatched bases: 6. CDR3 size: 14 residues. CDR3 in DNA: TGCGCCAGCAGCTTCCGGACAGGACGAAATGAGCAGTTCTTC. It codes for CASSFRTGRNEQFF.

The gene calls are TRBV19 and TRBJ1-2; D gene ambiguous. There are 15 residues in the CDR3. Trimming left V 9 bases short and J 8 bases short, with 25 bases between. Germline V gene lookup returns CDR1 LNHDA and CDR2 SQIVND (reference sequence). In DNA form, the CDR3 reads TGTGCCAGCAACCAAGATGATACCATTATGAGAGGCTACACCTTC. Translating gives CASNQDDTIMRGYTF.

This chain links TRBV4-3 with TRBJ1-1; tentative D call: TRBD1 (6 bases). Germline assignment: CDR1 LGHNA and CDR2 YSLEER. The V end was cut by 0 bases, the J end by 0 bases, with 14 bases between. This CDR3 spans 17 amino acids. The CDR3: CASSQDPATGLNTEAFF. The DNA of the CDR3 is TGCGCCAGCAGCCAAGACCCCGCGACAGGCTTGAACACTGAAGCTTTCTTT.

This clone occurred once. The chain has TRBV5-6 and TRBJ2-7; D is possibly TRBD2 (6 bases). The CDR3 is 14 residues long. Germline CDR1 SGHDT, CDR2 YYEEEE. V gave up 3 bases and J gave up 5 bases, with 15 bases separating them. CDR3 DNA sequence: TGTGCCAGCAGCTCAATACAACCGGGGGACGAGCAGTACTTC. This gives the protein CASSSIQPGDEQYF.

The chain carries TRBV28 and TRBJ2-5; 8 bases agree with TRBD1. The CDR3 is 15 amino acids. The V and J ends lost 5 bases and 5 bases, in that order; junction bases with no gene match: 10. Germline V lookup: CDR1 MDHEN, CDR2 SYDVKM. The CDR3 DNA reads TGTGCCAGCAGTAGCCCGCGGACAGGGATTGAGACCCAGTACTTC. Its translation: CASSSPRTGIETQYF.

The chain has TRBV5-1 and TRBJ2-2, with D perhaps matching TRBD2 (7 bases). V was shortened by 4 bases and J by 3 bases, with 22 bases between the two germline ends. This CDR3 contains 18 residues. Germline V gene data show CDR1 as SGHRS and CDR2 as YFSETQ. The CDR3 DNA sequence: TGCGCCAGCAGCCCAGACTCGGGGGGCGCCGGGGACACCGGGGAGCTGTTTTTT. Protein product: CASSPDSGGAGDTGELFF.

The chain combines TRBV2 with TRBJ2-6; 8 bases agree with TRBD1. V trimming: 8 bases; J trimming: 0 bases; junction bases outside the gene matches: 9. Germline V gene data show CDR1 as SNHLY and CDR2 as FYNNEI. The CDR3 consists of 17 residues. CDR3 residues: CASLQGVGFSGANVLTF. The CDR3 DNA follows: TGTGCCAGCCTACAGGGGGTAGGATTCTCTGGGGCCAACGTCCTGACTTTC.

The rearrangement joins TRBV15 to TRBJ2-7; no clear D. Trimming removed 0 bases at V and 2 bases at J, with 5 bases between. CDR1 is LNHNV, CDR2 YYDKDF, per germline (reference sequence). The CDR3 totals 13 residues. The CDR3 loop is CATSREGAYEQYF. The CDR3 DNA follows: TGTGCCACCAGCAGAGAGGGCGCCTACGAGCAGTACTTC.